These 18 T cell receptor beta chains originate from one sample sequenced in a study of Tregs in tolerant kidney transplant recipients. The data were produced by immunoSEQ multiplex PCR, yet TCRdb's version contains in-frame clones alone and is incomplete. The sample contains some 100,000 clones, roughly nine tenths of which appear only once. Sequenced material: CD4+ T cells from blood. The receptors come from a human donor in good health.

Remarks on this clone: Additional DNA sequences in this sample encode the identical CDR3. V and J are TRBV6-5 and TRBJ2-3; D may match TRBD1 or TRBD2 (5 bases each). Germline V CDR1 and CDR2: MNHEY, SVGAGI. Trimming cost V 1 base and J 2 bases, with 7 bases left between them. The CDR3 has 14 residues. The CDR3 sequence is CASSYWGNTDTQYF. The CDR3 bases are TGTGCCAGCAGTTACTGGGGGAACACAGATACGCAGTATTTT.

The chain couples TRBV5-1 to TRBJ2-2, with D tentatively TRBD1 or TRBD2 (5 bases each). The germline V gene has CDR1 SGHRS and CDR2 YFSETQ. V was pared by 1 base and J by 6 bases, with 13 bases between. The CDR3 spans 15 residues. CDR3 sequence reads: CASSLWQGVSGELFF. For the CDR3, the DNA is TGCGCCAGCAGCTTGTGGCAGGGAGTATCCGGGGAGCTGTTTTTT. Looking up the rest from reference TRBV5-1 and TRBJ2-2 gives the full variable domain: KAGVTQTPRYLIKTRGQQVTLSCSPISGHRSVSWYQQTPGQGLQFLFEYFSETQRNKGNFPGRFSGRQFSNSRSEMNVSTLELGDSALYLCASSLWQGVSGELFFGEGSRLTVL.

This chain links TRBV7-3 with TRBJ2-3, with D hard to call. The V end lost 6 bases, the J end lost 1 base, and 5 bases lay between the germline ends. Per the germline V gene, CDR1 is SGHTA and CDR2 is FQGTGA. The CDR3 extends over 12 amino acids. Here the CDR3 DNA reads TGTGCCAGCAGTGGGGGCACAGATACGCAGTATTTT. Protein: CASSGGTDTQYF.

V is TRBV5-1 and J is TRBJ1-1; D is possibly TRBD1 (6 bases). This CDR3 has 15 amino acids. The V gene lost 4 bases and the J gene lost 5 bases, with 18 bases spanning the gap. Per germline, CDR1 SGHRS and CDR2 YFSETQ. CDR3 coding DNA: TGCGCCAGCAGCGCACAGGGTCCCCCGGGTACTGAAGCTTTCTTT. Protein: CASSAQGPPGTEAFF.

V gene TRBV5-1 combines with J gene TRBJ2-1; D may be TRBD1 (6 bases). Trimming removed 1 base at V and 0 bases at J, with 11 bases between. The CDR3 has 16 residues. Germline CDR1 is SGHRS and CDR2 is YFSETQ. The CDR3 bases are TGCGCCAGCAGCTTGAAGCCCAGGGGCTCCTACAATGAGCAGTTCTTC. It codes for CASSLKPRGSYNEQFF. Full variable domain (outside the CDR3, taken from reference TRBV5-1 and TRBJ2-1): KAGVTQTPRYLIKTRGQQVTLSCSPISGHRSVSWYQQTPGQGLQFLFEYFSETQRNKGNFPGRFSGRQFSNSRSEMNVSTLELGDSALYLCASSLKPRGSYNEQFFGPGTRLTVL.

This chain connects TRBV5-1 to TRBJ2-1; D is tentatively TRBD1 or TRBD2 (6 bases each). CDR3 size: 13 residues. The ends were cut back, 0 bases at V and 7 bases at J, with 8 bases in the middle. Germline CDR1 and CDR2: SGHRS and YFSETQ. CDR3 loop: CASSLEGGNEQFF. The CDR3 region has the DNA TGCGCCAGCAGCTTGGAGGGGGGTAATGAGCAGTTCTTC.

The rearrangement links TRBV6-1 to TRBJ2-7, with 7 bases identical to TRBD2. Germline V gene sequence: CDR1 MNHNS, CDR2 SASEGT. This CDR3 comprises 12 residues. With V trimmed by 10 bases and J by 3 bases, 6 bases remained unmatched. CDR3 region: CAIGLVGYEQYF. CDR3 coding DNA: TGTGCCATAGGACTAGTAGGCTACGAGCAGTACTTC.

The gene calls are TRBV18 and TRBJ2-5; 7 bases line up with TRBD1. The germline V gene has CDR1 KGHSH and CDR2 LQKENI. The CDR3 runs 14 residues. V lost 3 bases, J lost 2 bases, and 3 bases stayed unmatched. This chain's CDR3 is CASSPTGAQETQYF. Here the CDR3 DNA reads TGTGCCAGCTCACCCACAGGGGCGCAAGAGACCCAGTACTTC. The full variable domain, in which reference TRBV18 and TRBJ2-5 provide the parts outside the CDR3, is NAGVMQNPRHLVRRRGQEARLRCSPMKGHSHVYWYRQLPEEGLKFMVYLQKENIIDESGMPKERFSAEFPKEGPSILRIQQVVRGDSAAYFCASSPTGAQETQYFGPGTRLLVL.

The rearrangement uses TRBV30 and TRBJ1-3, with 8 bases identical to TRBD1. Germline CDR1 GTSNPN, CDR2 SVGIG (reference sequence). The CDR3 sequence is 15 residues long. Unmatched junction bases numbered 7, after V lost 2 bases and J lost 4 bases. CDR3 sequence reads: CAWSPPGTGGNTIYF. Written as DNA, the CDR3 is TGTGCCTGGAGTCCGCCCGGGACAGGCGGAAACACCATATATTTT.

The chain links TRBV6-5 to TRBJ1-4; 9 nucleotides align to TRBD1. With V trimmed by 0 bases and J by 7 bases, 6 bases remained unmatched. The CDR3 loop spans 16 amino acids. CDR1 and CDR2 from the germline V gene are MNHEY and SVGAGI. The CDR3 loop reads CASSYSKGQGVEKLFF. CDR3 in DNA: TGTGCCAGCAGTTACTCGAAGGGACAGGGTGTTGAAAAACTGTTTTTT.

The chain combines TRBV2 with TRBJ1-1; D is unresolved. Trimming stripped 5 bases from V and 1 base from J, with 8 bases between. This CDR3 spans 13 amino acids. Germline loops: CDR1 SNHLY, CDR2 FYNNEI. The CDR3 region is CASSQIENTEAFF. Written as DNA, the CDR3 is TGTGCCAGCAGTCAGATAGAGAACACTGAAGCTTTCTTT.

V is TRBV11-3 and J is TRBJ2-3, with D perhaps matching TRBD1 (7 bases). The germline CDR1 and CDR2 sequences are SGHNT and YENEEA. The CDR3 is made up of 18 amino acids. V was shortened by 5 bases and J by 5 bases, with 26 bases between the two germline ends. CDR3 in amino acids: CASSSGGTDFRTVDTQYF. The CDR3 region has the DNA TGTGCCAGCAGCAGTGGAGGGACAGATTTCCGAACCGTAGATACGCAGTATTTT.

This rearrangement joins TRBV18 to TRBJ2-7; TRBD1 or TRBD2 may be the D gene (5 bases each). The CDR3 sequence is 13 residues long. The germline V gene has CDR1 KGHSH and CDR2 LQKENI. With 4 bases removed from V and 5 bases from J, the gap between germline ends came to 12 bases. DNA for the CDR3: TGTGCCAGCTCACTCTCTCAGGGAGACGAGCAGTACTTC. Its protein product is CASSLSQGDEQYF.

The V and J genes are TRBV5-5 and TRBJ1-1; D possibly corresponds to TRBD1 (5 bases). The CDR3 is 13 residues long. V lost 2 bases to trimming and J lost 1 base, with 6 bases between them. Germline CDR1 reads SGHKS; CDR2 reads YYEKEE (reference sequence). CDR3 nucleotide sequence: TGTGCCAGCAGCTTCGGGGCGAACACTGAAGCTTTCTTT. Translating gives CASSFGANTEAFF.

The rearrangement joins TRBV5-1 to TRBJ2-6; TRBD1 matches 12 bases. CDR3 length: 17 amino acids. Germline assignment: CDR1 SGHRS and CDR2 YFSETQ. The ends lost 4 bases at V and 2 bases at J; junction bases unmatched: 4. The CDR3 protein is CASSQGQGAAGANVLTF. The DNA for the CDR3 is TGCGCCAGCAGCCAGGGACAGGGGGCCGCTGGGGCCAACGTCCTGACTTTC.

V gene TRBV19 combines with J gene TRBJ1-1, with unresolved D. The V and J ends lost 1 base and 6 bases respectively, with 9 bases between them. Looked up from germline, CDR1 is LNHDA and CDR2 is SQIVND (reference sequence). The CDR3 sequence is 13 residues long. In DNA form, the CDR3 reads TGTGCCAGTAGTATAGGCGGAGCCTCTGAAGCTTTCTTT. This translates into CASSIGGASEAFF.

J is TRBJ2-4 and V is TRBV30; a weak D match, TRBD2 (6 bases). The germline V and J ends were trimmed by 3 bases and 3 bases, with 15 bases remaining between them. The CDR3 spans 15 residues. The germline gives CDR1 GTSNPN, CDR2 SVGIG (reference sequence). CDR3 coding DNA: TGTGCCTGGAGCGGCCGGGAGACCCTCAAAAACATTCAGTACTTC. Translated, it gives CAWSGRETLKNIQYF. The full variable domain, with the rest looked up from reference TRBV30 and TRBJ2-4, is SQTIHQWPATLVQPVGSPLSLECTVEGTSNPNLYWYRQAAGRGLQLLFYSVGIGQISSEVPQNLSASRPQDRQFILSSKKLLLSDSGFYLCAWSGRETLKNIQYFGAGTRLSVL.

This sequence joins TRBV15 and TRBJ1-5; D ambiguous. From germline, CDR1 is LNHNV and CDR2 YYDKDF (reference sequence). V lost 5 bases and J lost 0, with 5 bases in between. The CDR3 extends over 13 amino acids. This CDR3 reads CATSPNSNQPQHF. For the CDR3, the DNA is TGTGCCACCAGCCCTAATAGCAATCAGCCCCAGCATTTT. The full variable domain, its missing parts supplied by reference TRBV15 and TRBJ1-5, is DAMVIQNPRYQVTQFGKPVTLSCSQTLNHNVMYWYQQKSSQAPKLLFHYYDKDFNNEADTPDNFQSRRPNTSFCFLDIRSPGLGDTAMYLCATSPNSNQPQHFGDGTRLSIL.